The 9 T cell receptor beta chains listed next were all sequenced from one sample in a study of brain T cells in children with intractable seizures. TCRdb keeps only in-frame clones here, not all; method: immunoSEQ multiplex PCR. The profile shows about 20,000 clones, 94% of them singletons. This specimen consisted of peripheral blood, obtained at surgery. The receptor source for this set is a boy younger than 18 with focal cortical dysplasia and intractable seizures.

The chain has TRBV18 and TRBJ1-2; no definite D call. Trimming removed 3 bases at V and 6 bases at J, with 17 bases between. CDR3 size: 15 residues. In germline, CDR1 is KGHSH, CDR2 LQKENI. CDR3 nucleotide sequence: TGTGCCAGCTCACCTACAAAGGAGACGGGTGATGGCTACACCTTC. Amino acid sequence: CASSPTKETGDGYTF.

This chain joins TRBV2 and TRBJ2-2; 9 bases line up with TRBD1. Germline V gene data show CDR1 as SNHLY and CDR2 as FYNNEI. The CDR3 is made up of 19 amino acids. Trimming at V came to 4 bases and at J to 1 base, leaving 13 bases not matched to a gene. The CDR3 sequence is CASSATYAQGARNTGELFF. The DNA of the CDR3 is TGTGCCAGCAGTGCAACTTACGCACAGGGGGCGCGGAACACCGGGGAGCTGTTTTTT.

The V and J genes are TRBV5-1 and TRBJ1-2; a possible D gene is TRBD1 (6 bases). The CDR3 has 15 residues. V lost 4 bases to trimming and J lost 7 bases, with 20 bases between them. Germline-derived CDR1 and CDR2 are SGHRS and YFSETQ. The CDR3 DNA reads as TGCGCCAGCAGCCAGCTGGTGGGGGCGGATGGTGGCTACACCTTC. This sequence encodes CASSQLVGADGGYTF.

This chain uses TRBV3-1 (or the pseudogene TRBV3-2) with TRBJ1-4; D ambiguous. The CDR3 length is 11 residues. V gave up 2 bases and J gave up 8 bases, with 3 bases separating them. CDR1 and CDR2 from the germline V gene are LGHDT and YNNKEL (reference sequence). CDR3 sequence reads: CASSQSEKLFF. CDR3 sequence (DNA): TGTGCCAGCAGCCAATCCGAAAAACTGTTTTTT.

The chain recombines TRBV5-3 with TRBJ2-1; D is unresolved. TRBV5-3 belongs to the ORF category, with a function that is uncertain. The CDR3 sequence is 12 residues long. V was shortened by 0 bases and J by 9 bases, with 7 bases between the two germline ends. The CDR3 DNA sequence: TGTGCCAGAAGCTTGGTAGCTGGTGAGCAGTTCTTC. Amino acids: CARSLVAGEQFF.

J is TRBJ2-1 and V is TRBV4-1; D unresolved. The germline V gene encodes CDR1 MGHRA and CDR2 YSYEKL. The CDR3 has 12 amino acids. V lost 0 bases, J lost 16 bases, and 13 bases lay in between. CDR3 DNA sequence: TGCGCCAGCAGCCAAGATTATCGGCTAGTTTTCTTC. Its translation is CASSQDYRLVFF.

The rearrangement joins TRBV3-1 (or the pseudogene TRBV3-2) to TRBJ1-4; no clear D gene. Deletions cut 2 bases from V and 7 bases from J, with 14 bases between. Germline values: CDR1 LGHDT, CDR2 YNNKEL (reference sequence). CDR3 length: 15 residues. The CDR3 here is CASSQNPEGSEKLFF. The CDR3 nucleotides are TGTGCCAGCAGCCAAAACCCGGAGGGTAGTGAAAAACTGTTTTTT.

This chain uses TRBV19 with TRBJ2-3; D gene ambiguous. The CDR3 is 14 residues long. Trimming took off 2 bases at V and 3 bases at J, with 9 bases between the two ends. Per the germline V gene, CDR1 is LNHDA and CDR2 is SQIVND (reference sequence). CDR3 DNA: TGTGCCAGTAGTATAACCAGTGGGACAGATACGCAGTATTTT. It codes for CASSITSGTDTQYF.

The chain combines TRBV2 with TRBJ2-5, with D uncertain. Per germline, CDR1 SNHLY and CDR2 FYNNEI. The length of the CDR3 is 13 residues. V was cut by 4 bases and J by 1 base, with 7 bases left in between. The CDR3 spells CASSVVTQETQYF. CDR3 nucleotide sequence: TGTGCCAGCAGTGTCGTCACCCAAGAGACCCAGTACTTC. Based on the CDR3 plus reference TRBV2 and TRBJ2-5, the full variable domain is EPEVTQTPSHQVTQMGQEVILRCVPISNHLYFYWYRQILGQKVEFLVSFYNNEISEKSEIFDDQFSVERPDGSNFTLKIRSTKLEDSAMYFCASSVVTQETQYFGPGTRLLVL.